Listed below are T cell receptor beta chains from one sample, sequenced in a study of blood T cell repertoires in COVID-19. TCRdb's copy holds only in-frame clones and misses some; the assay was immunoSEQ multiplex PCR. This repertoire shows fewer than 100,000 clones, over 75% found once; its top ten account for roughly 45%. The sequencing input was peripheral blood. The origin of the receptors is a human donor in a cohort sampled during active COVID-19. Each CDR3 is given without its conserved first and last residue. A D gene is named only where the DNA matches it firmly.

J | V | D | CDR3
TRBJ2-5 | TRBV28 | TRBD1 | ASSTSKQGRLGTQY
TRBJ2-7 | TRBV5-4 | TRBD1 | ASSPGGLSDEQY
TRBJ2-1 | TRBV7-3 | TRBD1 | ASSSKALGQGNNEQF
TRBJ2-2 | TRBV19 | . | ASSIDLFGELF
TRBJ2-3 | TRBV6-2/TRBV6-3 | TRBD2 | ASSSHLAGDSDTQY
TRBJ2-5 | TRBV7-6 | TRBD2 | ASSPLSGGTQY
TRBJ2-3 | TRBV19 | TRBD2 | ASSMERDTDTQY
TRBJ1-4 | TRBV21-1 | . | ASSKVGVEKLF
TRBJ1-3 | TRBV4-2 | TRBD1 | ASSPVDRESGNTIY
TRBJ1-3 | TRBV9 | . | ASSSNRGSSGNTIY
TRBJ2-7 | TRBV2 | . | ASSELQGTSEQY
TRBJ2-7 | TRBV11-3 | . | VSSFSIGPYEQY
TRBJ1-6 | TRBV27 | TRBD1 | ASSSGTGDGNSPLH
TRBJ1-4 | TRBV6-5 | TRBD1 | ASSWDRKEKLF
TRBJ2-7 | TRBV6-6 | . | ASSRPGEGATYEQY
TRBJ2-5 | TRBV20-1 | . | SARAGETQY
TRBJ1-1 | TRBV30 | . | AWKVGETEAF
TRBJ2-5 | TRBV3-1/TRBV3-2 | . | ASSHFFRGGASRETQY
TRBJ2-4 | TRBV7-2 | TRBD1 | ASSPRTGTGQIAKNIQY
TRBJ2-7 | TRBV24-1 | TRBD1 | ATSGDSYEQY
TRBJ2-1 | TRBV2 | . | ASSEWRYNEQF
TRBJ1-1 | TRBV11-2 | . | ASSLAGGKGNTEAF
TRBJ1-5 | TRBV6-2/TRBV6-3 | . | ASSSGNQPQH
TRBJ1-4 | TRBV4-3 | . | ASSPWGGKLF
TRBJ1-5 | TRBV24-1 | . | ATSTQGKGNQPQH
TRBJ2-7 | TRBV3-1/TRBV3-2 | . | ASSQGEYEQY